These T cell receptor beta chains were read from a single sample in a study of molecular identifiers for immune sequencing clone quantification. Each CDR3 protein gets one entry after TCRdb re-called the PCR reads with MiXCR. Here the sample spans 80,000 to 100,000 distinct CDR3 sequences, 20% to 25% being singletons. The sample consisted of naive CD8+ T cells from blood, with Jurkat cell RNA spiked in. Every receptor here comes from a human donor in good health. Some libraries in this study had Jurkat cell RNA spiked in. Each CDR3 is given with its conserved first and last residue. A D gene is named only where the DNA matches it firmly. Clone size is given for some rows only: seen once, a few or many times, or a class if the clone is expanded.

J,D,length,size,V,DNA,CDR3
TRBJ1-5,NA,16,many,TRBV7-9,TGTGCCAGCAGCTTAGGAGGGATGGGTAGCAATCAGCCCCAGCATTTT,CASSLGGMGSNQPQHF
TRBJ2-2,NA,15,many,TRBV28,TGTGCCAGCAGTAGTGCCGAACTGAACACCGGGGAGCTGTTTTTT,CASSSAELNTGELFF
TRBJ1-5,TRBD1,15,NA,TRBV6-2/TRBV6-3,TGTGCCAGCACCGAGACAGGGACAGGGTTTCAGCCCCAGCATTTT,CASTETGTGFQPQHF
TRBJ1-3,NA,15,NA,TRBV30,TGTGCCTGGAGTGAGGAGGGAGGTACTGGAAACACCATATATTTT,CAWSEEGGTGNTIYF
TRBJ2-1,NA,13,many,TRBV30,TGTGCCTGGAATCCGGGAGTAGGCCATGAGCAGTTCTTC,CAWNPGVGHEQFF
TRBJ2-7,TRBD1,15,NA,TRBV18,TGTGCCAGCTCTCCCAGGGACAGCGTCTCCTACGAGCAGTACTTC,CASSPRDSVSYEQYF
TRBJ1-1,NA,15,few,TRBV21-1,TGTGCCAGCAGCCCCTCCGGGACAGGGGACACTGAAGCTTTCTTT,CASSPSGTGDTEAFF
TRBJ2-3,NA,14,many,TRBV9,TGTGCCAGCAGTGAAGGGGGTAGCACAGATACGCAGTATTTT,CASSEGGSTDTQYF
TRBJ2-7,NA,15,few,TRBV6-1,TGTGCCAGCAGTGGGTTCAGGGGTGCCGCCTACGAGCAGTACTTC,CASSGFRGAAYEQYF
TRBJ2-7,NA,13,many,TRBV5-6,TGTGCCAGCAGCGGTCAGTGGCCCTACGAGCAGTACTTC,CASSGQWPYEQYF
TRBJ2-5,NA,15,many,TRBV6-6,TGTGCCAGCAGCCAATCGGGGCGGGAAGCGGAGACCCAGTACTTC,CASSQSGREAETQYF
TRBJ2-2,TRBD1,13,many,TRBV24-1,TGTGCCACACGACAGGGGGCCGCCGGGGAGCTGTTTTTT,CATRQGAAGELFF
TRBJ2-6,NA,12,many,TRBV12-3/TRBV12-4,TGTGCCAGCAGTTATACGGCCAACGTCCTGACTTTC,CASSYTANVLTF
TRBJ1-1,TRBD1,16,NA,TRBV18,TGTGCCAGCTCACCACCTTCAGGGGGCGGGAGTCCTGAAGCTTTCTTT,CASSPPSGGGSPEAFF
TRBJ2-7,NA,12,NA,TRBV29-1,TGCAGCGGGTGGACTGAATCCTACGAGCAGTACTTC,CSGWTESYEQYF
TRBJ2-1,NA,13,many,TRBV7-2,TGTGCCAGCAGCTTACAATCCTACAATGAGCAGTTCTTC,CASSLQSYNEQFF
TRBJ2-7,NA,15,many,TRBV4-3,TGCGCCAGCAGCCAAGTCTTGGTAGGGATCTACGAGCAGTACTTC,CASSQVLVGIYEQYF
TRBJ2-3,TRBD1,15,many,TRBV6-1,TGTGCCAGCAGTGAGGACAGGCCTAGCACAGATACGCAGTATTTT,CASSEDRPSTDTQYF
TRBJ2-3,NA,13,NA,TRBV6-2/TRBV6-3,TGTGCCAGAGGGGGAGTCGGAAGAGATACGCAGTATTTT,CARGGVGRDTQYF
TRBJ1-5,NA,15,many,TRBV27,TGTGCCAGCGGATTGAAGGGACCGATCAATCAGCCCCAGCATTTT,CASGLKGPINQPQHF
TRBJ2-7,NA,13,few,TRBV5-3,TGTGCCGTCCGGATCTGGGGCTCCTACGAGCAGTACTTC,CAVRIWGSYEQYF
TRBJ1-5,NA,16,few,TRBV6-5,TGTGCCAGCAGACCCGGGAGGGGGACCTACAATCAGCCCCAGCATTTT,CASRPGRGTYNQPQHF
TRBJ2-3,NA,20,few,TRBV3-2,TGTGCCAGCAGCCAAGAAGGGAAAGGGGGACTAGCGGGAAGCACAGATACGCAGTATTTT,CASSQEGKGGLAGSTDTQYF
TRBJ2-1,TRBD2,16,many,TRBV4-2,TGTGCCAGCAGCCAAGAAGGCCAGCGGGGGGGCGATGAGCAGTTCTTC,CASSQEGQRGGDEQFF
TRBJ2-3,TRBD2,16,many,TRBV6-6,TGTGCCAGCAGTGACATGACTAGCGGGGTAGCAGATACGCAGTATTTT,CASSDMTSGVADTQYF
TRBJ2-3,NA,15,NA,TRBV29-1,TGCAGCGTTCCGCAGCCAGAGAAAAAAACAGATACGCAGTATTTT,CSVPQPEKKTDTQYF
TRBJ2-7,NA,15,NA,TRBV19,TGTGCCAGTAGTACTATCCGGGACGGCGGGGACGAGCAGTACTTC,CASSTIRDGGDEQYF
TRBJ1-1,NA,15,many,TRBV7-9,TGTGCCAGCAGCTCAAGACTGACAGAGAACACTGAAGCTTTCTTT,CASSSRLTENTEAFF
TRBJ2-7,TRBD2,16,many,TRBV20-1,TGCAGTGCTAGAAGACTAGCGGGGGGGCGGGGGTACGAGCAGTACTTC,CSARRLAGGRGYEQYF
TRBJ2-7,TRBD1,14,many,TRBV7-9,TGTGCCAGCAGCATAGGGACAGGTACCTACGAGCAGTACTTC,CASSIGTGTYEQYF
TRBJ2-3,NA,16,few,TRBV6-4,TGTGCCAGCAGTGACGCTACGGGCACTAGCACAGATACGCAGTATTTT,CASSDATGTSTDTQYF
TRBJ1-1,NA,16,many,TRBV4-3,TGCGCCAGCAGCCAAGGCATGCGGCGGGGGTATGATGAAGCTTTCTTT,CASSQGMRRGYDEAFF
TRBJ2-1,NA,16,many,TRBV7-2,TGTGCCAGCAGCGTGCTATGGGGAGCTTCCTACAATGAGCAGTTCTTC,CASSVLWGASYNEQFF
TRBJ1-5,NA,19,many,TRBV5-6,TGTGCCAGCAGCTCCACTGGGGCCCTTGTTTCGTATAGCAATCAGCCCCAGCATTTT,CASSSTGALVSYSNQPQHF
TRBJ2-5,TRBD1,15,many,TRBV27,TGTGCCAGCAGTTGGGGGACAGGGGGCCGTGAGACCCAGTACTTC,CASSWGTGGRETQYF
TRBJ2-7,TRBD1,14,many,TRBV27,TGTGCCAGCAGTTGGGGGACAGGAAGCTACGAGCAGTACTTC,CASSWGTGSYEQYF
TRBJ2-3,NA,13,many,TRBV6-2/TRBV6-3,TGTGCCAGCAGTTTCTGGGGGAAAGATACGCAGTATTTT,CASSFWGKDTQYF
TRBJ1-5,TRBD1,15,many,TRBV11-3,TGTGCCAGCAGCACCAGGGGGACTAGCAATCAGCCCCAGCATTTT,CASSTRGTSNQPQHF
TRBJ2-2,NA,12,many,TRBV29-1,TGCAGCGCCCCGGGGTTGGGCGGGGAGCTGTTTTTT,CSAPGLGGELFF
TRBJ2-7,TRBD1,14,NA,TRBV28,TGTGCCAGCAGTTTAACCGACAGGGGATCCGAGCAGTACTTC,CASSLTDRGSEQYF
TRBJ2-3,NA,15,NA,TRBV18,TGTGCCAGCCATGATCGGGCAAGCAGCACAGATACGCAGTGTTTT,CASHDRASSTDTQCF
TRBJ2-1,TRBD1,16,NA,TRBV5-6,TGTGCCAGCAGCTTTATAGGGGGCACCCCCTACAATGAGCAGTTCTTC,CASSFIGGTPYNEQFF
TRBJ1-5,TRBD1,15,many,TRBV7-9,TGTGCCAGCAGCTACGACAGGGAGGGGTGGCAGCCCCAGCATTTT,CASSYDREGWQPQHF
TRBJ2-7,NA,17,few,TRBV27,TGTGCCAGCAGCTTATCCCCCAACCGGGACACTACCTACGAGCAGTACTTC,CASSLSPNRDTTYEQYF
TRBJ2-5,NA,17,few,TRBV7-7,TGTGCCAGCAGCTTAGGGGGGGTGCAACTCCCCAAAGAGACCCAGTACTTC,CASSLGGVQLPKETQYF
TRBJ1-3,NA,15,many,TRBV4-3,TGCGCCAGCAGCCAAGATTTGGCAGGCGTGAACACCATATATTTT,CASSQDLAGVNTIYF
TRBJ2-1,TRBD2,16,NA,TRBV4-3,TGCGCCAGCAGCCAAGATGCCGGGAGGGCCGGGAATGAGCAGTTCTTC,CASSQDAGRAGNEQFF
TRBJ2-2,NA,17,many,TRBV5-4,TGTGCCAGCAGCTTGGGATCCTTGATCAGTCAGCCCGGGGAGCTGTTTTTT,CASSLGSLISQPGELFF